This is a list of T cell receptor beta chains from one sample in a study of blood T cells in healthy people across ages. TCRdb re-analysed the 5' RACE reads in MiXCR, keeping a single row per CDR3 protein. Among 1,800,000 or so distinct CDR3 sequences, more than 35% were seen once, and the ten largest hold around 23%. Material: blood. These receptors came from a human donor in good health. The CDR3 runs from the conserved cysteine through the conserved F or W. D genes are given only for firm matches. A clone size is listed for some rows: how often the clone was seen (once, few, many), or a class if it is expanded.

v_gene,j_gene,d_gene,abundance,CDR3aa,CDR3nt
TRBV6-5,TRBJ2-3,NA,few,CASSPPSGITDTQYF,TGTGCCAGCAGCCCTCCATCCGGAATCACAGATACGCAGTATTTT
TRBV2,TRBJ1-2,NA,NA,CASSRNREVAYGYTF,TGTGCCAGCAGTCGTAACAGGGAAGTTGCGTATGGCTACACCTTC
TRBV27,TRBJ2-1,TRBD1,many,CASSLTGQGENEQFF,TGTGCCAGCAGTTTAACGGGACAGGGTGAAAATGAGCAGTTCTTC
TRBV12-3/TRBV12-4,TRBJ1-2,NA,NA,CASESVNYGYTF,TGTGCCAGCGAATCCGTAAACTATGGCTACACCTTC
TRBV12-3/TRBV12-4,TRBJ1-1,TRBD1,NA,CASSLKGQGAGWTEAFF,TGTGCCAGCAGTTTAAAAGGACAGGGGGCGGGGTGGACTGAAGCTTTCTTT
TRBV20-1,TRBJ2-3,NA,NA,CSARSSRRDTQYF,TGCAGTGCTAGGAGCAGTCGGAGGGATACGCAGTATTTT
TRBV2,TRBJ2-7,TRBD1,few,CASRRGTGVNEQYF,TGTGCCAGCAGGAGGGGGACAGGGGTTAACGAGCAGTACTTC
TRBV29-1,TRBJ1-2,NA,many,CSVEGSYGYTF,TGCAGCGTTGAAGGGAGCTATGGCTACACCTTC
TRBV21-1,TRBJ2-3,NA,few,CASSTLLGGPSTDTQYF,TGTGCCAGCAGCACTCTTCTGGGGGGGCCTAGCACAGATACGCAGTATTTT
TRBV5-1,TRBJ1-2,TRBD1,NA,CASGTVSYGYTF,TGCGCCAGCGGGACAGTCTCATATGGCTACACCTTC
TRBV20-1,TRBJ2-7,TRBD1,NA,CGARDRTGEQYF,TGCGGTGCTCGGGACAGGACAGGCGAGCAGTACTTC
TRBV13,TRBJ2-1,TRBD2,NA,CASSPLTSGGAQFF,TGTGCCAGCAGCCCATTGACTAGCGGGGGGGCTCAGTTCTTC
TRBV29-1,TRBJ2-6,TRBD1,NA,CSVPRGTGGTGANVLTF,TGCAGCGTTCCTCGGGGGACAGGGGGGACTGGGGCCAACGTCCTGACTTTC
TRBV7-8,TRBJ1-2,NA,NA,CASSSPEGYTF,TGTGCCAGCAGCAGCCCAGAGGGCTACACCTTC
TRBV5-5,TRBJ1-5,NA,few,CASSLEVVGQPQHF,TGTGCCAGCAGCTTGGAGGTTGTGGGGCAACCCCAGCATTTT
TRBV9,TRBJ2-1,TRBD2,NA,CASSLGGVSHNEQFF,TGTGCCAGCAGTTTGGGGGGGGTGTCCCACAATGAGCAGTTCTTC
TRBV5-6,TRBJ2-1,NA,NA,CASSPVGLGQFF,TGTGCCAGCAGCCCGGTCGGCTTAGGGCAGTTCTTC
TRBV4-2,TRBJ2-1,NA,few,CASSQEIVGGVYNEQFF,TGTGCCAGCAGCCAAGAGATAGTCGGAGGGGTTTACAATGAGCAGTTCTTC
TRBV18,TRBJ2-1,NA,NA,CASSPKQWPRGPPLHNEQFF,TGTGCCAGCTCACCCAAGCAGTGGCCGAGAGGCCCCCCCCTTCACAATGAGCAGTTCTTC
TRBV7-6,TRBJ2-3,TRBD2,NA,CASSLVVTSGTNTDTQYF,TGTGCCAGCAGCTTAGTAGTGACTAGCGGTACCAACACAGATACGCAGTATTTT
TRBV6-6,TRBJ1-4,NA,NA,CASSYDGLEKLFF,TGTGCCAGCAGTTACGATGGGTTAGAAAAACTGTTTTTT
TRBV28,TRBJ1-4,NA,NA,CASSPHRNNEKLFF,TGTGCCAGCAGTCCCCACAGGAATAATGAAAAACTGTTTTTT
TRBV7-3,TRBJ2-3,NA,NA,CASSLMGGGGSDTQYF,TGTGCCAGCAGCTTAATGGGGGGCGGGGGATCAGATACGCAGTATTTT
TRBV9,TRBJ2-1,NA,NA,CASASGSSYNEQFF,TGTGCCAGCGCCAGTGGGAGCTCCTACAATGAGCAGTTCTTC
TRBV7-9,TRBJ2-1,TRBD2,few,CASIAGSHNEQFF,TGTGCCAGCATAGCGGGGTCCCACAATGAGCAGTTCTTC
TRBV6-2/TRBV6-3,TRBJ2-1,NA,NA,CASSLMGLRAEQFF,TGTGCCAGCAGTTTAATGGGTCTTCGGGCTGAGCAGTTCTTC
TRBV12-3/TRBV12-4,TRBJ2-7,TRBD1,NA,CASSTPPGTGVYEQYF,TGTGCCAGCAGCACCCCTCCCGGGACAGGAGTCTACGAGCAGTACTTC
TRBV7-9,TRBJ2-7,NA,once,CASSPLRGAGLSYEQYF,TGTGCCAGCAGCCCGCTCCGGGGGGCAGGACTGTCCTACGAGCAGTACTTC
TRBV24-1,TRBJ1-1,NA,NA,CATKNSQNTEAFF,TGTGCCACCAAGAACAGCCAGAACACTGAAGCTTTCTTT
TRBV3-1,TRBJ1-1,TRBD1,NA,CASSQGTGNAFF,TGTGCCAGCAGCCAAGGGACAGGGAACGCTTTCTTT
TRBV5-6,TRBJ1-5,NA,many,CASSTSGRGTGQPQHF,TGTGCCAGCAGTACCTCAGGTCGGGGGACGGGGCAGCCCCAGCATTTT
TRBV20-1,TRBJ2-5,NA,once,CSGYGGRLETQYF,TGCAGTGGGTACGGGGGCCGCTTGGAGACCCAGTACTTC
TRBV4-1,TRBJ1-5,TRBD1,NA,CASSQAGQAVAQPQHF,TGCGCCAGCAGCCAAGCGGGACAGGCTGTGGCTCAGCCCCAGCATTTT
TRBV20-1,TRBJ2-3,NA,few,CSFLSTLGPQYF,TGCAGTTTTTTGTCGACCCTGGGGCCGCAGTATTTT
TRBV2,TRBJ2-7,NA,NA,CASSNSPYEQYF,TGTGCCAGCAGTAACTCACCCTACGAGCAGTACTTC
TRBV29-1,TRBJ2-7,NA,few,CSVQSGTSYEQYF,TGCAGCGTTCAATCGGGGACTTCTTACGAGCAGTACTTC
TRBV6-5,TRBJ2-6,NA,few,CASSYGAVRYSGANVLTF,TGTGCCAGCAGTTACGGGGCAGTTAGATACTCTGGGGCCAACGTCCTGACTTTC
TRBV28,TRBJ2-7,NA,NA,CASRSGHLRSYEQYF,TGTGCCAGCAGGTCGGGACACCTCCGCTCCTACGAGCAGTACTTC
TRBV7-9,TRBJ1-2,NA,NA,CASSATTGSLFYGYTF,TGTGCCAGCAGCGCGACCACAGGGTCCTTGTTCTATGGCTACACCTTC
TRBV7-9,TRBJ1-2,NA,NA,CASSRDPQSPYGYTF,TGTGCCAGCAGCCGAGACCCGCAGAGCCCCTATGGCTACACCTTC
TRBV21-1,TRBJ2-1,NA,NA,CASSKERRSYNEQFF,TGTGCCAGCAGCAAAGAACGGCGCTCCTACAATGAGCAGTTCTTC
TRBV7-9,TRBJ2-3,TRBD1,NA,CASSYLQGATDTQYF,TGTGCCAGCAGTTATCTACAGGGGGCAACAGATACGCAGTATTTT
TRBV2,TRBJ2-5,TRBD2,few,CASRRGTQETQYF,TGTGCCAGCAGGCGGGGGACTCAAGAGACCCAGTACTTC
TRBV6-5,TRBJ2-3,NA,few,CASSQDGAAPDTQYF,TGTGCCAGCAGTCAGGACGGTGCGGCCCCAGATACGCAGTATTTT
TRBV20-1,TRBJ2-7,NA,NA,CSAKPDGYETYEQYF,TGCAGTGCCAAACCGGACGGGTACGAGACCTACGAGCAGTACTTC
TRBV28,TRBJ2-1,TRBD1,few,CASSSDRARRNEQFF,TGTGCCAGCAGCTCAGACAGGGCTCGACGAAATGAGCAGTTCTTC
TRBV12-3/TRBV12-4,TRBJ1-2,TRBD1,few,CASSPSDNRGGYTF,TGTGCCAGCAGTCCGAGTGACAACAGGGGTGGCTACACCTTC
TRBV10-3,TRBJ2-3,TRBD2,once,CAISRASGGPTDMQYF,TGTGCCATCAGTCGGGCTAGCGGGGGCCCCACAGATATGCAGTATTTT
TRBV15,TRBJ1-1,TRBD1,NA,CASDTGVNGNTEAFF,TGTGCCTCGGATACAGGGGTTAACGGGAACACTGAAGCTTTCTTT
TRBV7-3,TRBJ1-2,NA,once,CASSYSDRTNYGYTF,TGTGCCAGCAGCTACTCTGACAGAACTAACTATGGCTACACCTTC